The 30 T cell receptor beta chains below all came from one sample that was sequenced in a study of Ad26.COV2.S vaccination and SARS-CoV-2 variants. Sequencing used immunoSEQ multiplex PCR; TCRdb keeps in-frame clones, though not all of them. The table shows around 400,000 clones, with around 91% occurring only once. Treatment indicated: about 20 received Ad26.COV2.S at low or high dose, single or two shots; five or six received placebo; per-sample allocation not given. The samples date from day 63 after the first vaccine or placebo injection. Sequenced material: peripheral blood, taken in a trial of Ad26.COV2.S vaccine versus placebo. The receptors were sampled from a person aged 18-60 years who received the Ad26.COV2.S COVID-19 vaccine or a placebo.

In its sample, this clone was seen a few times. This rearrangement joins TRBV7-3 to TRBJ1-6; D might be TRBD1 (5 bases). CDR3 size: 14 residues. CDR1 is SGHTA, CDR2 FQGTGA, per germline. Deletions cut 6 bases from V and 7 bases from J, with 13 bases between. In nucleotides, the CDR3 is TGTGCCAGCAGTCTCCGGGGGAGCAATTCACCCCTCCACTTT. The encoded protein is CASSLRGSNSPLHF. Supplemented by reference TRBV7-3 and TRBJ1-6, the full variable domain reads GAGVSQTPSNKVTEKGKYVELRCDPISGHTALYWYRQSLGQGPEFLIYFQGTGAADDSGLPNDRFFAVRPEGSVSTLKIQRTERGDSAVYLCASSLRGSNSPLHFGNGTRLTVT.

The chain has TRBV7-8 and TRBJ1-2, with D perhaps TRBD1 (5 bases). Trimming pared 2 bases from V and 6 bases from J, leaving 16 bases between. The CDR3 runs 15 residues. Germline V lookup: CDR1 SGHVS, CDR2 FQNEAQ. CDR3 region: CASSLSGTQVDGYTF. The CDR3, as DNA: TGTGCCAGCAGCTTATCGGGGACGCAAGTCGATGGCTACACCTTC.

Concerning this clone itself: Different DNA sequences within this sample yield the same CDR3. The chain couples TRBV5-1 to TRBJ2-1; the match to TRBD2 covers 12 bases. The length of the CDR3 is 15 residues. V gave up 4 bases and J gave up 7 bases; unmatched junction bases: 6. CDR1 is SGHRS and CDR2 is YFSETQ in the germline V gene. CDR3 amino acids: CASSLLAGGLNEQFF. As DNA, the CDR3 is TGCGCCAGCAGCCTACTAGCGGGAGGTTTGAATGAGCAGTTCTTC.

The rearrangement uses TRBV7-2 and TRBJ1-6; D perhaps matches TRBD1 (6 bases). This CDR3 comprises 16 residues. The germline V gene encodes CDR1 SGHTA and CDR2 FQGNSA. V lost 0 bases to trimming and J lost 10 bases, with 16 bases between them. The CDR3 DNA is TGTGCCAGCAGCTTAGCGTTGGGAGGGGGAAGGTCACCCCTCCACTTT. It translates to CASSLALGGGRSPLHF.

The genes are TRBV11-3 and TRBJ2-6, with a tentative D call TRBD2 (5 bases). This CDR3 spans 16 amino acids. V was shortened by 3 bases and J by 0 bases, with 9 bases between the two germline ends. CDR1 is SGHNT, CDR2 YENEEA, per germline. This CDR3 is CASSFAGHSGANVLTF. The CDR3 DNA is TGTGCCAGCAGCTTTGCGGGTCACTCTGGGGCCAACGTCCTGACTTTC.

The chain joins TRBV2 to TRBJ1-2; a weak D match, TRBD1 (5 bases). The CDR3 extends over 14 amino acids. Germline values: CDR1 SNHLY, CDR2 FYNNEI. The germline V and J ends were trimmed by 5 bases and 8 bases, with 18 bases remaining between them. Here the CDR3 reads CASSPTAWGEGYTF. CDR3 DNA: TGTGCCAGCAGTCCAACAGCTTGGGGGGAAGGCTACACCTTC.

The rearrangement joins TRBV28 to TRBJ1-2, with D maybe TRBD1 (5 bases). V was trimmed by 4 bases and J by 2 bases, leaving 17 bases between them. This CDR3 has 16 residues. The germline V gene has CDR1 MDHEN and CDR2 SYDVKM. The CDR3 here is CASSSTTRGRNYGYTF. The CDR3, as DNA: TGTGCCAGCAGTTCGACAACAAGGGGCAGGAACTATGGCTACACCTTC.

In its sample, this clone was seen a few times. J is TRBJ2-2 and V is TRBV2; D is perhaps TRBD1 (7 bases). Germline V lookup: CDR1 SNHLY, CDR2 FYNNEI. V lost 5 bases and J 4 bases, leaving 14 bases between the germline ends. The CDR3 has 15 residues. The chain's CDR3 is CASSPRQGGTGELFF. The CDR3 DNA sequence: TGTGCCAGCAGTCCCCGACAGGGAGGCACCGGGGAGCTGTTTTTT.

V is TRBV6-5 and J is TRBJ2-7; 8 bases are a match to TRBD1. Per germline, CDR1 MNHEY and CDR2 SVGAGI. Trimming took 10 bases from V and 3 from J; bases not matched to a gene: 8. The CDR3 runs to 13 residues. The CDR3, as DNA: TGTGCCACCCTGGACAGGGCCAACTACGAGCAGTACTTC. The encoded protein is CATLDRANYEQYF.

The J gene is TRBJ2-1, the V gene TRBV30; possible D gene TRBD2, 6 bases. V lost 0 bases to trimming and J lost 4 bases, with 13 bases between them. From germline, CDR1 is GTSNPN and CDR2 SVGIG (reference sequence). The CDR3 is made up of 15 amino acids. CDR3 sequence reads: CAWSVGLSEYNEQFF. CDR3 nucleotide sequence: TGTGCCTGGAGTGTAGGACTATCCGAGTACAATGAGCAGTTCTTC.

The genes are TRBV6-2 or TRBV6-3 and TRBJ2-7; tentatively, D is TRBD2 (5 bases). CDR3 size: 13 residues. V lost 7 bases and J 1 base, leaving 11 bases between the germline ends. Per germline, CDR1 MNHEY and CDR2 SVGEGT. CDR3 coding DNA: TGTGCCAGCACCCCCGACTATTCCTACGAGCAGTACTTC. Translating it yields CASTPDYSYEQYF.

The gene calls are TRBV12-3 or TRBV12-4 and TRBJ1-2, with a possible D match to TRBD1 (5 bases). Trimming removed 4 bases from V and 8 bases from J, with 14 bases in between. This CDR3 comprises 13 residues. The CDR3 spells CASSSTGGLGYTF. Written as DNA, the CDR3 is TGTGCCAGCAGTTCCACGGGGGGTCTGGGCTACACCTTC.

The V call is TRBV6-2 or TRBV6-3, the J call TRBJ1-6; D not resolved. V was cut by 6 bases and J by 13 bases, with 10 bases left in between. The CDR3 has 11 residues. Germline V gene sequence: CDR1 MNHEY, CDR2 SVGEGT. CDR3 coding DNA: TGTGCCAGCAGCCAAGGTTCCCCCCTCCACTTT. Its translation: CASSQGSPLHF.

This sequence joins TRBV30 and TRBJ2-1, with a tentative D call TRBD2 (6 bases). V lost 4 bases and J lost 1, with 14 bases in between. This CDR3 comprises 15 residues. Germline values: CDR1 GTSNPN, CDR2 SVGIG (reference sequence). CDR3 in DNA: TGTGCCTGGAATGCTGGGGGGAGATCCTACAATGAGCAGTTCTTC. Protein: CAWNAGGRSYNEQFF.

V is TRBV28 and J is TRBJ1-5; D ambiguous. V was trimmed by 5 bases and J by 6 bases, leaving 5 bases between them. CDR3 length: 11 amino acids. The germline V gene has CDR1 MDHEN and CDR2 SYDVKM. CDR3 in amino acids: CASSPAQPQHF. CDR3 nucleotide sequence: TGTGCCAGCAGTCCCGCTCAGCCCCAGCATTTT.

The chain uses TRBV10-1 and TRBJ2-7, with TRBD1 as a possible D gene (6 bases). The CDR3 covers 13 residues. Germline loops: CDR1 WNHNN, CDR2 SYGVQD (reference sequence). V gave up 7 bases and J gave up 4 bases, with 14 bases separating them. In DNA form, the CDR3 reads TGCGCCAGCACCCTTGACAGGCAGTACGAGCAGTACTTC. This gives the protein CASTLDRQYEQYF.

The J gene is TRBJ2-7, the V gene TRBV2; no reliable D call. The CDR3 sequence is 13 residues long. V was clipped by 4 bases and J by 6 bases, with 13 bases between them. CDR1 and CDR2 (germline): SNHLY, FYNNEI. The CDR3 nucleotides read TGTGCCAGCAGTGTAACGGGCCTCTCCGAGCAGTACTTC. This codes for CASSVTGLSEQYF.

This clone occurred a few times. V gene TRBV11-3 combines with J gene TRBJ2-7; D is possibly TRBD1 or TRBD2 (5 bases each). Germline CDR1 and CDR2: SGHNT and YENEEA. This CDR3 has 15 residues. V was cut by 5 bases and J by 2 bases, with 16 bases left in between. The CDR3 nucleotides read TGTGCCAGCAGCCGGGACCTACTTGAGACCTACGAGCAGTACTTC. It specifies CASSRDLLETYEQYF.

This rearrangement joins TRBV27 to TRBJ2-1, with 9 positions matching TRBD1. The V gene's germline CDR1 is MNHEY and CDR2 SMNVEV (reference sequence). After removal of 5 bases from V and 8 bases from J, the junction contained 10 bases not matched to a gene. The CDR3 sequence is 15 residues long. This CDR3 is CASSTNPQGADEQFF. The CDR3 coding sequence is TGTGCCAGCAGTACGAACCCACAGGGGGCGGATGAGCAGTTCTTC.

The rearrangement links TRBV11-2 to TRBJ1-3; D not resolved. CDR1 and CDR2 from the germline V gene are SGHAT and FQNNGV. This CDR3 has 15 residues. Trimming took off 5 bases at V and 4 bases at J, with 15 bases between the two ends. In DNA form, the CDR3 reads TGTGCCAGCAGCGGAGATAGAGGATTCGGAAACACCATATATTTT. Translating it yields CASSGDRGFGNTIYF.

The DNA of the CDR3 is TGTGCCAGTAGTAGGGGGTCGGGCAATCAGCCCCAGCATTTT. Protein sequence: CASSRGSGNQPQHF. The V gene is TRBV19, the J gene TRBJ1-5, with D possibly matching TRBD1 (5 bases). In germline, CDR1 is LNHDA, CDR2 SQIVND (reference sequence). The CDR3 is 14 amino acids. Trimming took off 4 bases at V and 2 bases at J, with 9 bases between the two ends.

The chain recombines TRBV28 with TRBJ1-1; 8 nucleotides line up with TRBD1. Trimming at V came to 6 bases and at J to 2 bases, leaving 5 bases not matched to a gene. Germline V gives CDR1 MDHEN, CDR2 SYDVKM. The CDR3 is 14 residues long. CDR3 DNA sequence: TGTGCCAGCAGCCTGGACAGGGCTAACACTGAAGCTTTCTTT. It specifies CASSLDRANTEAFF.

The chain is built from TRBV5-4 and TRBJ2-2, with TRBD2 matching 8 bases. The V and J ends lost 7 bases and 4 bases, in that order; junction bases with no gene match: 6. From germline, CDR1 is SGHNT and CDR2 YYREEE (reference sequence). The CDR3 is 14 amino acids. DNA of the CDR3: TGTGCCAGCCGGACTAGCCCCTCCACCGGGGAGCTGTTTTTT. It yields the protein CASRTSPSTGELFF.

This rearrangement joins TRBV12-3 or TRBV12-4 to TRBJ1-5; unclear D gene. The CDR3 consists of 13 residues. The V end lost 2 bases, the J end lost 5 bases, and 7 bases lay between the germline ends. The CDR3 DNA sequence: TGTGCCAGCAGTTTATTGCGATATCAGCCCCAGCATTTT. Protein: CASSLLRYQPQHF.

The V call is TRBV7-2, the J call TRBJ1-2; TRBD1 matches at 8 bases. This CDR3 region has 15 residues. Germline V gives CDR1 SGHTA, CDR2 FQGNSA. The junction had 8 bases not matched to a gene; V was cut back by 4 bases and J by 4 bases. In nucleotides, the CDR3 is TGTGCCAGCAGCTCGCCCGACAGGGGCGGCTATGGCTACACCTTC. Its translation is CASSSPDRGGYGYTF.

The V gene is TRBV3-1 (or the pseudogene TRBV3-2), the J gene TRBJ1-1; D call uncertain. This CDR3 is built from 15 residues. Trimming removed 0 bases at V and 4 bases at J, with 12 bases between. In germline, CDR1 is LGHDT, CDR2 YNNKEL (reference sequence). For the CDR3, the DNA is TGTGCCAGCAGCCAAGATGGGCGGATTGGCACTGAAGCTTTCTTT. This encodes CASSQDGRIGTEAFF.

The genes are TRBV30 and TRBJ2-7; possible D gene TRBD2, 5 bases. CDR3 length: 12 residues. The ends were cut back, 0 bases at V and 6 bases at J, with 9 bases in the middle. The germline V gene encodes CDR1 GTSNPN and CDR2 SVGIG (reference sequence). DNA of the CDR3: TGTGCCTGGAGTGTTTATCGGGGCGAGCAGTACTTC. Translated, it gives CAWSVYRGEQYF. The variable domain in full, with the rest retrieved from reference TRBV30 and TRBJ2-7, is SQTIHQWPATLVQPVGSPLSLECTVEGTSNPNLYWYRQAAGRGLQLLFYSVGIGQISSEVPQNLSASRPQDRQFILSSKKLLLSDSGFYLCAWSVYRGEQYFGPGTRLTVT.

This chain links TRBV18 with TRBJ1-1; D remains unclear. Deletions cut 6 bases from V and 0 bases from J, with 11 bases between. The CDR3 totals 14 residues. In germline, CDR1 is KGHSH, CDR2 LQKENI. CDR3 residues: CASSRDGLNTEAFF. CDR3 in DNA: TGTGCCAGCTCCCGCGACGGTTTGAACACTGAAGCTTTCTTT.

The V gene is TRBV5-5, the J gene TRBJ2-7; 10 nucleotides agree with TRBD2. The germline CDR1 and CDR2 sequences are SGHKS and YYEKEE (reference sequence). The CDR3 runs 15 residues. V lost 0 bases to trimming and J lost 3 bases; unmatched junction nucleotides: 3. CDR3 residues: CASSLAIAGGYEQYF. The DNA for the CDR3 is TGTGCCAGCAGCTTGGCCATAGCGGGAGGCTACGAGCAGTACTTC.

The chain uses TRBV19 and TRBJ1-1; 7 positions match TRBD1. Unmatched junction bases numbered 10, after V lost 7 bases and J lost 5 bases. Germline CDR1 is LNHDA and CDR2 is SQIVND (reference sequence). The CDR3 covers 14 residues. This chain's CDR3 is CASIRQGGGTEAFF. Written as DNA, the CDR3 is TGTGCCAGTATCCGACAGGGTGGGGGGACTGAAGCTTTCTTT.